The 2 T cell receptor beta chains listed next were all sequenced from one sample in a study of post-analysis software for immune sequencing data. No antigen has been identified for these receptors. The authors incorporated unique molecular identifiers into the TCR beta cDNA libraries. A single record per CDR3 protein comes from TCRdb applying MiXCR to the PCR reads. The sample gives hundreds of thousands of distinct CDR3 sequences, about 27% of which show up once; more than 0.45% is in the top ten. Study-wide findings and caveats: Relative to controls, patients had about five TRBV segments at higher frequency, with TRBV5-6, TRBV5-1 and TRBV20-1 among these.

Sequences were obtained from blood. Receptors originate from a girl aged 5-17 years with multiple sclerosis.

The chain employs TRBV5-1 and TRBJ2-2, with 9 bases lining up with TRBD1. The V gene end was trimmed by 4 bases and the J gene end by 5 bases; junction bases not matched to a gene: 6. The germline V gene has CDR1 SGHRS and CDR2 YFSETQ. The CDR3 loop spans 15 amino acids. The CDR3 bases are TGCGCCAGCAGCACGGGACAGGGACAAACCGGGGAGCTGTTTTTT. This codes for CASSTGQGQTGELFF.

Of note for this clonotype: This sequence may be a read error, since a much larger clone differs from it by one base. The rearrangement links TRBV29-1 to TRBJ2-7; D may be TRBD1 (5 bases). Germline V gene sequence: CDR1 SQVTM, CDR2 ANQGSEA. CDR3 length: 12 amino acids. CDR3 in DNA: TGCAGCGCCGGCCCAGGGTCCTACAAGCAGTACTTC. Translated, it gives CSAGPGSYKQYF.